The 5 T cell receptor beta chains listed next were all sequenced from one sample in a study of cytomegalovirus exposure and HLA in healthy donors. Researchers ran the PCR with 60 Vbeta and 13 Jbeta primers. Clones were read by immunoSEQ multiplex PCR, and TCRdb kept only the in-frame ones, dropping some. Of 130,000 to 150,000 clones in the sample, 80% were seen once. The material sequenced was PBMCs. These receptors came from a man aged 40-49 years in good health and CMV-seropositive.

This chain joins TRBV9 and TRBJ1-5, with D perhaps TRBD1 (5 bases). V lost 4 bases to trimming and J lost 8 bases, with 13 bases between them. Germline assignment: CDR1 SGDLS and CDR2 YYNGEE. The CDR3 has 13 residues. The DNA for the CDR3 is TGTGCCAGCAGCTCAGGGTTGGGTGAGCCCCAGCATTTT. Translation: CASSSGLGEPQHF.

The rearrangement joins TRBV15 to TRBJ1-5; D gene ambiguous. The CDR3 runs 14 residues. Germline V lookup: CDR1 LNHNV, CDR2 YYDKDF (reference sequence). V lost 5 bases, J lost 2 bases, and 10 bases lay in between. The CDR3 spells CATSAAGGNQPQHF. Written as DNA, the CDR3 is TGTGCCACCAGCGCGGCCGGAGGCAATCAGCCCCAGCATTTT. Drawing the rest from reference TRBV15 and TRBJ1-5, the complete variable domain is DAMVIQNPRYQVTQFGKPVTLSCSQTLNHNVMYWYQQKSSQAPKLLFHYYDKDFNNEADTPDNFQSRRPNTSFCFLDIRSPGLGDTAMYLCATSAAGGNQPQHFGDGTRLSIL.

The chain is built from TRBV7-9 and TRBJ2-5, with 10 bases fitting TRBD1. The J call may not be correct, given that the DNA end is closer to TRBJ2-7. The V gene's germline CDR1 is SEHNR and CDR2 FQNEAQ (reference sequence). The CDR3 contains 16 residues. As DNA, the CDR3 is TGTGCCAGCAGCCGACTCGGGACAGGGGACTCCTACGAGCAGTACTTC. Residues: CASSRLGTGDSYEQYF.

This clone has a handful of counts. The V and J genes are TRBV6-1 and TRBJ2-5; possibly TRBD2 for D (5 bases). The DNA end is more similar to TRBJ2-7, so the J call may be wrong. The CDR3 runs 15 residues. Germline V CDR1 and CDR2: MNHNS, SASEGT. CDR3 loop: CASSEGLDYSYEQYF. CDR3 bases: TGTGCCAGCAGTGAGGGCCTTGACTACTCCTACGAGCAGTACTTC.

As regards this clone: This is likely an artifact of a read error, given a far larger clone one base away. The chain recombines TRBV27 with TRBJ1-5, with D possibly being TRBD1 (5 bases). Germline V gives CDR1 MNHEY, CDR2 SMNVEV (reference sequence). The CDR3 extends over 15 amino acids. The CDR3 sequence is CTSSLGAKPHQPQHF. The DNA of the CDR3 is TGTACCAGCAGTTTAGGGGCGAAGCCCCATCAGCCCCAGCATTTT.